What follows describes a single T cell receptor beta chain. The data derive from a study of blood T cell repertoires in COVID-19. CDR3 length: 17 amino acids. Germline CDR1 SGHTA, CDR2 FQGNSA. With 2 bases clipped from V and 3 bases from J, the junction kept 11 bases outside the gene matches. The protocol was immunoSEQ multiplex PCR, while the TCRdb copy is restricted to in-frame clones and leaves out a portion. The sample holds 430,000 or so clones, approximately 87% seen once. The chain is built from TRBV7-2 and TRBJ2-7; 9 bases are shared with TRBD2. The clonotype comes from a woman aged 40 to 49 who had recovered from COVID-19. Sequences were obtained from PBMCs or T cells enriched from blood (not recorded which). The DNA for the CDR3 is TGTGCCAGCAGCTTATATCTAGCGGGACAAGGATACTACGAGCAGTACTTC. Protein: CASSLYLAGQGYYEQYF.